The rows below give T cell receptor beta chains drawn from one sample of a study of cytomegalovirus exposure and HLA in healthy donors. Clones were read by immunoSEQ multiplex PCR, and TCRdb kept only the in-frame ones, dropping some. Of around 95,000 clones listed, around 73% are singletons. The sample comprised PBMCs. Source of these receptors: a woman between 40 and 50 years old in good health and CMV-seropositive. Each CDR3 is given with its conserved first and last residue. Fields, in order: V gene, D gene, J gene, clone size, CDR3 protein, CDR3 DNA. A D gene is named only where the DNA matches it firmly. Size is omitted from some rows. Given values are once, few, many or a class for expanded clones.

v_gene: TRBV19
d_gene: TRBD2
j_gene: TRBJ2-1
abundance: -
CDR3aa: CASSLGLAGVRASGNEQFF
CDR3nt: TGTGCCAGTAGTTTGGGACTAGCGGGAGTGAGGGCTTCCGGGAATGAGCAGTTCTTC

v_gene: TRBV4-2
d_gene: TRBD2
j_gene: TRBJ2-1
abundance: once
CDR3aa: CASSQVLLLAGEEGGNEQFF
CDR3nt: TGTGCCAGCAGCCAAGTATTGTTGCTAGCGGGCGAGGAAGGGGGGAATGAGCAGTTCTTC

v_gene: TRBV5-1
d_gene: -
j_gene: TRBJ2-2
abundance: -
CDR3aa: CASSLGLHTGELFF
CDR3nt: TGCGCCAGCAGCTTGGGTCTCCACACCGGGGAGCTGTTTTTT

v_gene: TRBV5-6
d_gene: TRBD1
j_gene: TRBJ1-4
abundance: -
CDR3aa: CASSLNNRGQGEKLFF
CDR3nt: TGTGCCAGCAGCTTGAATAACAGGGGGCAGGGAGAAAAACTGTTTTTT

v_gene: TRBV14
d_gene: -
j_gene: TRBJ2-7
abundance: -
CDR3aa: CASSQVTGIHEQYF
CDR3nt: TGTGCCAGCAGCCAAGTCACAGGGATACACGAGCAGTACTTC

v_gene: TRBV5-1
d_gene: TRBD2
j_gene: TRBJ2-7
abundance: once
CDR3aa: CASSLAWDYLSSYEQYF
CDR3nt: TGCGCCAGCAGCTTGGCTTGGGACTACCTAAGTTCCTACGAGCAGTACTTC

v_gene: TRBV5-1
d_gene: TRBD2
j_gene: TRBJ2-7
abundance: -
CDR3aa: CASRTSGVWDEQYF
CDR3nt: TGCGCCAGCAGAACTAGCGGGGTTTGGGACGAGCAGTACTTC

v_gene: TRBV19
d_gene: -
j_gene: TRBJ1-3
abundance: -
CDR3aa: CASSSQGWAGAGNTIYF
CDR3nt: TGTGCCAGTAGTAGCCAGGGGTGGGCAGGGGCTGGAAACACCATATATTTT

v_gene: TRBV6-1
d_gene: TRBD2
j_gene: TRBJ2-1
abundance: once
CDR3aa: CASVGGYNEQFF
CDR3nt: TGTGCCAGTGTGGGAGGGTACAATGAGCAGTTCTTC

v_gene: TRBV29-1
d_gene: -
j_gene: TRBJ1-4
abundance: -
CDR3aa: CSGLGAGEKLFF
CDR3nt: TGCAGCGGGTTAGGGGCCGGTGAAAAACTGTTTTTT

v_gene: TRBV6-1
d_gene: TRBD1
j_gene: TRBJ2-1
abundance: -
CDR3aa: CASSFGTGENEQFF
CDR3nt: TGTGCCAGCAGTTTCGGGACAGGGGAGAATGAGCAGTTCTTC

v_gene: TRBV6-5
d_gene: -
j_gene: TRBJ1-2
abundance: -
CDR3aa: CASSYGYIGVYGYTF
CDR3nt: TGTGCCAGCAGTTACGGTTACATAGGGGTCTATGGCTACACCTTC

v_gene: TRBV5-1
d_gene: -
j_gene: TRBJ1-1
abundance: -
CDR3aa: CASSLAGSTEAFF
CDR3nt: TGCGCCAGCAGCTTGGCCGGGAGCACTGAAGCTTTCTTT

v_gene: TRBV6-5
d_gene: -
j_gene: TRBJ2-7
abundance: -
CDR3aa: CATQEGADGSYEQYF
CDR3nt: TGTGCCACCCAGGAGGGGGCGGACGGATCCTACGAGCAGTACTTC

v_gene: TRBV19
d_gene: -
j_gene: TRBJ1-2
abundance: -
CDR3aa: CASSSDGRGSDYGYTF
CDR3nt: TGTGCCAGTAGTTCGGACGGACGGGGGTCCGACTATGGCTACACCTTC

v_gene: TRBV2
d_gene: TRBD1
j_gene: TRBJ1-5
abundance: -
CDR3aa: CASSTERDRALTQPQHF
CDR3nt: TGTGCCAGTAGCACAGAGAGGGACAGGGCGTTGACTCAGCCCCAGCATTTT

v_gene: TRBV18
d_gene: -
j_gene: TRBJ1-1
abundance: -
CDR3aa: CASSPALGDTEAFF
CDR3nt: TGTGCCAGCTCACCAGCGTTGGGCGACACTGAAGCTTTCTTT

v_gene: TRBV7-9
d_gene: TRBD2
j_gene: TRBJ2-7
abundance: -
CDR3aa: CASSTGLAGTYEQYF
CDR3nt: TGTGCCAGCAGCACGGGACTAGCGGGGACCTACGAGCAGTACTTC

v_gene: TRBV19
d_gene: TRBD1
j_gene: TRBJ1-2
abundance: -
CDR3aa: CATRTGGLYGYTF
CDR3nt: TGTGCCACCCGGACAGGGGGATTATATGGCTACACCTTC

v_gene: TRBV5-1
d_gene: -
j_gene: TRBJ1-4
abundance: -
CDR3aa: CASSSLAAQGNEKLFF
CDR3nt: TGCGCCAGCAGCTCCCTGGCGGCACAGGGTAATGAAAAACTGTTTTTT

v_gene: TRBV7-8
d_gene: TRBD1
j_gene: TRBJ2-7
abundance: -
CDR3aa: CASSIRDRSYEQYF
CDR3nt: TGTGCCAGCAGCATACGGGACAGATCCTACGAGCAGTACTTC

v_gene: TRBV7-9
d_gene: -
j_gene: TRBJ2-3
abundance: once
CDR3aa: CASSFFTDTQYF
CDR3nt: TGTGCCAGCAGCTTCTTTACAGATACGCAGTATTTT

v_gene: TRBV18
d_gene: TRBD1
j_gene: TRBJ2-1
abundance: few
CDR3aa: CASSGPGTEYNNEQFF
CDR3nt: TGTGCCAGCTCTGGTCCGGGGACAGAATATAACAATGAGCAGTTCTTC

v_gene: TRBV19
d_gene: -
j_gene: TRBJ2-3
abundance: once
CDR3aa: CASSIGGHGDTQYF
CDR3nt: TGTGCCAGTAGTATCGGGGGGCATGGAGATACGCAGTATTTT

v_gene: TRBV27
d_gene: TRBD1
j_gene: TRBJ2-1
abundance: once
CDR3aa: CASSSDRELGYNEQFF
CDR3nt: TGTGCCAGCAGTAGCGACAGGGAGCTAGGTTACAATGAGCAGTTCTTC

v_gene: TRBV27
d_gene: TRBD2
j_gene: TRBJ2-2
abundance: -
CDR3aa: CASSFGIAGVGAGELFF
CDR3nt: TGTGCCAGCAGTTTCGGTATAGCGGGAGTGGGAGCGGGGGAGCTGTTTTTT

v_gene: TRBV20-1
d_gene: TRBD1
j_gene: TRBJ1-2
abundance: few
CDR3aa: CSAGTAGYTF
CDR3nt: TGCAGTGCAGGGACAGCTGGCTACACCTTC

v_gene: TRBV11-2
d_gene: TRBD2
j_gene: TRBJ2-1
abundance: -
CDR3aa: CASSLARGRDYNEQFF
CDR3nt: TGTGCCAGCAGCTTAGCGCGCGGGAGGGACTACAATGAGCAGTTCTTC